The 18 T cell receptor beta chains below come from one sample, sequenced in a study of blood T cell repertoires in COVID-19. Profiled with immunoSEQ multiplex PCR; TCRdb holds only in-frame clones, not every one. The repertoire holds 110,000 or so clones, with 80% to 90% as singletons. What was sequenced was peripheral blood. The origin of the receptors is a man in his 70s with active or convalescent COVID-19.

The chain uses TRBV27 and TRBJ2-7; D possibly corresponds to TRBD1 (6 bases). The CDR3 totals 16 residues. Germline V gene lookup returns CDR1 MNHEY and CDR2 SMNVEV (reference sequence). V lost 5 bases and J lost 2, with 19 bases in between. CDR3 sequence reads: CASSTGTSAIPYEQYF. As DNA, the CDR3 is TGTGCCAGCAGTACCGGGACATCCGCAATTCCCTACGAGCAGTACTTC.

The gene calls are TRBV18 and TRBJ2-5; 14 nucleotides match TRBD2. CDR1 is KGHSH, CDR2 LQKENI, per germline. With V trimmed by 0 bases and J by 2 bases, 20 bases remained unmatched. CDR3 length equals 23 residues. The CDR3 spells CASSPPTSGRVFSQAPLQETQYF. Here the CDR3 DNA reads TGTGCCAGCTCACCACCGACTAGCGGGAGGGTTTTTTCCCAGGCCCCCCTTCAAGAGACCCAGTACTTC.

The chain carries TRBV28 and TRBJ1-1; D is perhaps TRBD1 (6 bases). This CDR3 spans 13 amino acids. CDR1 and CDR2 (germline): MDHEN, SYDVKM. Between the trimmed V and J ends, which lost 6 bases and 3 bases, there was a span of 11 bases. The CDR3 is CASRFGGHTEAFF. The CDR3 DNA is TGTGCCAGCAGGTTCGGGGGGCACACTGAAGCTTTCTTT.

The chain combines TRBV5-4 with TRBJ2-7; possibly TRBD2 for D (6 bases). CDR3 length: 13 amino acids. Germline values: CDR1 SGHNT, CDR2 YYREEE (reference sequence). The V end lost 2 bases, the J end lost 7 bases, and 13 bases lay between the germline ends. The CDR3 here is CASSFPGAGEQYF. CDR3 sequence (DNA): TGTGCCAGCAGCTTCCCCGGGGCGGGGGAGCAGTACTTC.

The V call is TRBV27, the J call TRBJ2-1, with 13 positions matching TRBD2. Per germline, CDR1 MNHEY and CDR2 SMNVEV (reference sequence). With 6 bases clipped from V and 6 bases from J, the junction kept 8 bases outside the gene matches. The CDR3 is made up of 16 amino acids. The CDR3 loop reads CASRTFTSGRVNEQFF. The DNA for the CDR3 is TGTGCCAGCAGGACTTTTACTAGCGGGAGGGTCAATGAGCAGTTCTTC.

V and J are TRBV7-2 and TRBJ1-5, with D perhaps TRBD1 (5 bases). From germline, CDR1 is SGHTA and CDR2 FQGNSA. Between the trimmed V and J ends, which lost 8 bases and 0 bases, there was a span of 11 bases. The CDR3 is made up of 14 amino acids. CDR3 DNA: TGTGCCAGCGGCTCGGACAATAGCAATCAGCCCCAGCATTTT. The encoded protein is CASGSDNSNQPQHF.

The chain carries TRBV28 and TRBJ2-5, with 7 bases identical to TRBD1. Trimming removed 4 bases from V and 3 bases from J; junction bases left unmatched: 2. The length of the CDR3 is 13 residues. From germline, CDR1 is MDHEN and CDR2 SYDVKM. DNA for the CDR3: TGTGCCAGCAGTTCGCAGGGGGAAGAGACCCAGTACTTC. Protein: CASSSQGEETQYF.

J is TRBJ1-1 and V is TRBV6-1; tentatively, D is TRBD1 (5 bases). Germline V gene sequence: CDR1 MNHNS, CDR2 SASEGT. The CDR3 has 15 amino acids. V was trimmed by 0 bases and J by 9 bases, leaving 17 bases between them. CDR3 nucleotides: TGTGCCAGCAGTGAAGCGCTTCTGGCAGGGAGGAAAGCTTTCTTT. This sequence encodes CASSEALLAGRKAFF.

This clone was detected only once. The V and J genes are TRBV7-2 and TRBJ2-5, with D perhaps TRBD2 (7 bases). V was pared by 3 bases and J by 2 bases, with 16 bases between. CDR3 size: 16 residues. Per germline, CDR1 SGHTA and CDR2 FQGNSA. CDR3 coding DNA: TGTGCCAGCAGCTTTCGCGGGAGAAGGGGGCAAGAGACCCAGTACTTC. This gives the protein CASSFRGRRGQETQYF.

The V gene is TRBV5-6, the J gene TRBJ1-1; D perhaps matches TRBD1 (6 bases). Trimming took 3 bases from V and 0 from J, leaving 9 bases between them. Looked up from germline, CDR1 is SGHDT and CDR2 is YYEEEE. This CDR3 region has 14 residues. This chain's CDR3 is CASSWGQMNTEAFF. The CDR3 coding sequence is TGTGCCAGCAGCTGGGGGCAGATGAACACTGAAGCTTTCTTT.

Comments on this clone: Other DNA variants within this sample encode the same CDR3. V usage is TRBV19 and J usage is TRBJ2-2; 9 bases fit TRBD1. V gave up 4 bases and J gave up 7 bases; unmatched junction bases: 10. The CDR3 consists of 16 residues. In germline, CDR1 is LNHDA, CDR2 SQIVND (reference sequence). CDR3 nucleotides: TGTGCCAGTAGTAGTCCGGGACAGGGCCGTCTCGGGGAGCTGTTTTTT. It codes for CASSSPGQGRLGELFF.

Remarks on this clone: Other DNA sequences of this sample code for an identical CDR3. The chain combines TRBV6-4 with TRBJ2-6; weak D call: TRBD2 (5 bases). V lost 4 bases, J lost 0 bases, and 13 bases lay in between. Germline CDR1 and CDR2: MRHNA and SNTAGT. The CDR3 consists of 17 residues. The CDR3 loop reads CASSVEGGFSGANVLTF. The CDR3 DNA follows: TGTGCCAGCAGTGTAGAGGGCGGCTTCTCTGGGGCCAACGTCCTGACTTTC.

The V and J genes are TRBV6-4 and TRBJ2-7; the match to TRBD2 covers 10 bases. Germline CDR1 and CDR2: MRHNA and SNTAGT. Trimming cost V 8 bases and J 0 bases; bases outside gene matches: 10. The CDR3 has 16 amino acids. The CDR3 is CASLGLAAATSYEQYF. CDR3 nucleotide sequence: TGTGCCAGCCTCGGACTAGCGGCCGCTACCTCCTACGAGCAGTACTTC.

This chain links TRBV7-2 with TRBJ2-1; tentative D call: TRBD2 (6 bases). CDR3 length: 15 residues. CDR1 is SGHTA and CDR2 is FQGNSA in the germline V gene. Deletions cut 5 bases from V and 2 bases from J, with 13 bases between. DNA for the CDR3: TGTGCCAGCAGCCCATCTCGGGGGACCTACAATGAGCAGTTCTTC. Its translation is CASSPSRGTYNEQFF. Drawing the rest from reference TRBV7-2 and TRBJ2-1, the complete variable domain is GAGVSQSPSNKVTEKGKDVELRCDPISGHTALYWYRQSLGQGLEFLIYFQGNSAPDKSGLPSDRFSAERTGGSVSTLTIQRTQQEDSAVYLCASSPSRGTYNEQFFGPGTRLTVL.

V and J are TRBV5-8 and TRBJ1-1; D is ambiguous. Germline values: CDR1 SGHTS, CDR2 YDEGEE. The CDR3 contains 16 residues. The V end was cut by 3 bases, the J end by 1 base, with 16 bases between. The CDR3 nucleotides are TGTGCCAGCAGCTGGGGAGGAATGGCGACGAACACTGAAGCTTTCTTT. As protein: CASSWGGMATNTEAFF.

This clone was recorded only once. The chain is built from TRBV5-4 and TRBJ2-7, with D tentatively TRBD1 (6 bases). V was trimmed by 1 base and J by 0 bases, leaving 8 bases between them. Germline V gene lookup returns CDR1 SGHNT and CDR2 YYREEE (reference sequence). The length of the CDR3 is 14 residues. The CDR3 DNA reads as TGTGCCAGCAGCTTGACAGGGCCCTCCTACGAGCAGTACTTC. Amino acids: CASSLTGPSYEQYF.

This clone has just one count. V is TRBV5-1 and J is TRBJ2-3, with TRBD1 identical over 8 bases. CDR3 size: 15 residues. Unmatched junction bases numbered 6, after V lost 4 bases and J lost 2 bases. CDR1 SGHRS and CDR2 YFSETQ come from the germline V gene. The CDR3 nucleotides read TGCGCCAGCAGCCAGGAGCAGGGGGCCACAGATACGCAGTATTTT. As protein: CASSQEQGATDTQYF.

The rearrangement links TRBV14 to TRBJ1-2; D ambiguous. From germline, CDR1 is SGHDN and CDR2 FVKESK. This CDR3 has 16 residues. V lost 5 bases, J lost 0 bases, and 16 bases lay in between. The CDR3 DNA is TGTGCCAGCAGCGACATAGGAGGGCTAGCTAACTATGGCTACACCTTC. Encoded protein: CASSDIGGLANYGYTF.